This TCR beta chain appears in the sequencing data of a study of neurological immune-mediated disorders. Using its own MiXCR run on the 5' RACE reads, TCRdb lists one record per CDR3 protein. The profile covers tens of thousands of distinct CDR3 sequences, with approximately 4% appearing a single time and 2.5% to 3% taken by the ten largest. Germline values: CDR1 SGHTA, CDR2 FQGNSA. The CDR3 is made up of 15 amino acids. V was clipped by 3 bases and J by 8 bases, with 18 bases between them. This clonotype was seen many times. The V and J genes are TRBV7-2 and TRBJ2-3, with D tentatively TRBD1 or TRBD2 (5 bases each). Sample: PBMCs. This TCR derives from a woman aged 45-65 years with multiple sclerosis. The CDR3 DNA follows: TGTGCCAGCAGCTTGCAGCGGACCTTAGGGGCTACGCAGTATTTT. It encodes CASSLQRTLGATQYF.